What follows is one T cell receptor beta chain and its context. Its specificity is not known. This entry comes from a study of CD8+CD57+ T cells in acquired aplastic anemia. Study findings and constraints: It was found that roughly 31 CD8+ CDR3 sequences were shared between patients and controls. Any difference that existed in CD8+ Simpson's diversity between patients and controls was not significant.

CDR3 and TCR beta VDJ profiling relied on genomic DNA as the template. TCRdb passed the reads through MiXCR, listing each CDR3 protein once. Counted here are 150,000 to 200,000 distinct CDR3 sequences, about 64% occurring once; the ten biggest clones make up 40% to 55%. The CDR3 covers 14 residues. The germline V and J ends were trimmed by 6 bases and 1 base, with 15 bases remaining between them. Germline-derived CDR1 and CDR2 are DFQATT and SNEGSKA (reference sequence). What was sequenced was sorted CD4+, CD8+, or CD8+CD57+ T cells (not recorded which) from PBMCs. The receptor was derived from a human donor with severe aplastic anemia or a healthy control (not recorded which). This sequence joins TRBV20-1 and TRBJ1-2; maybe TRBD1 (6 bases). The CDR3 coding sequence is TGCAGTGCCACGATGACAGGCCGTAACTATGGCTACACCTTC. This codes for CSATMTGRNYGYTF.